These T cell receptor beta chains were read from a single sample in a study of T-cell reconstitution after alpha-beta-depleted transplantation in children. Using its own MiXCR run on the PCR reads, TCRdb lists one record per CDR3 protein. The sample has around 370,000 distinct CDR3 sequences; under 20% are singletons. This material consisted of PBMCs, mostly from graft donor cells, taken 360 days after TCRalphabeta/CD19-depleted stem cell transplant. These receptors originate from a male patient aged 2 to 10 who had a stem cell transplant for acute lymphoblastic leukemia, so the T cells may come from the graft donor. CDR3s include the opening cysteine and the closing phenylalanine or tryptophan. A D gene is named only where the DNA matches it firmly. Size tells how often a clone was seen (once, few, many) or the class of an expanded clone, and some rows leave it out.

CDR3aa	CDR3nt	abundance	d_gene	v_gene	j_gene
CASSTTSGRAGDTQYF	TGCGCCAGCAGCACGACTAGCGGGAGGGCCGGGGATACGCAGTATTTT	-	TRBD2	TRBV5-1	TRBJ2-3
CATSITGSTTQYF	TGTGCCACCAGCATCACCGGGAGTACGACCCAGTACTTC	-	-	TRBV15	TRBJ2-5
CASSLVRLPAGQYF	TGTGCCAGCAGCTTAGTAAGGCTCCCCGCGGGGCAGTATTTT	few	-	TRBV7-2	TRBJ2-3
CASSGGVTGAEQFF	TGTGCCAGCAGCGGAGGAGTAACAGGGGCTGAGCAGTTCTTC	few	TRBD1	TRBV7-8	TRBJ2-1
CASSLARETDTQYF	TGTGCCAGCAGCTTAGCCCGGGAGACAGATACGCAGTATTTT	few	-	TRBV7-6	TRBJ2-3
CASSFTSGSGETQYF	TGCGCCAGCAGCTTCACTAGCGGGAGTGGAGAGACCCAGTACTTC	few	TRBD2	TRBV5-1	TRBJ2-5
CASSLDSRRNPFDNQPQHF	TGTGCCAGCAGTTTAGATTCCCGCCGGAATCCATTCGACAATCAGCCCCAGCATTTT	few	-	TRBV27	TRBJ1-5
CSARPHASSYEQYF	TGCAGTGCTAGGCCCCACGCCTCCTCCTACGAGCAGTACTTC	-	-	TRBV20-1	TRBJ2-7
CASSQDHQRASGRGDTQYF	TGCGCCAGCAGCCAAGATCATCAGCGGGCTAGCGGGAGGGGAGATACGCAGTATTTT	few	TRBD2	TRBV4-3	TRBJ2-3
CASSISSGRVTEAFF	TGTGCCAGTAGTATTTCATCGGGGAGGGTCACTGAAGCTTTCTTT	-	-	TRBV19	TRBJ1-1
CATSRDYGRAHTDTQYF	TGTGCCACCAGCAGAGATTATGGCAGGGCTCACACAGATACGCAGTATTTT	few	-	TRBV15	TRBJ2-3
CASSHVGDRGPYNEQFF	TGCGCCAGCAGCCATGTCGGGGACAGGGGCCCTTACAATGAGCAGTTCTTC	few	TRBD1	TRBV4-1	TRBJ2-1
CASSPGGYNSPLHF	TGTGCCAGCTCACCGGGGGGCTATAATTCACCCCTCCACTTT	-	-	TRBV18	TRBJ1-6
CASSWLLAFRGTDTQYF	TGTGCCAGCAGTTGGCTACTAGCGTTCCGCGGGACAGATACGCAGTATTTT	few	TRBD2	TRBV6-2/TRBV6-3	TRBJ2-3
CASAPMKRPPYF	TGTGCCTCAGCTCCTATGAAGAGACCCCCCTACTTC	-	-	TRBV9	TRBJ2-5
CSARDLLAGAEQYF	TGCAGTGCTAGAGATCTCTTAGCGGGAGCCGAGCAGTACTTC	-	TRBD2	TRBV20-1	TRBJ2-7
CASSLLSPSNTGELFF	TGTGCCAGCAGCCTACTAAGCCCGTCGAACACCGGGGAGCTGTTTTTT	few	-	TRBV3-1	TRBJ2-2
CASSIETSGIFSEQFF	TGTGCCAGTAGTATAGAGACTAGCGGGATTTTTAGTGAGCAGTTCTTC	-	TRBD2	TRBV19	TRBJ2-1
CASSRDSGSYNEQFF	TGTGCCAGCAGCCGGGATAGCGGGAGCTACAATGAGCAGTTCTTC	-	TRBD2	TRBV3-1	TRBJ2-1
CASSLTPGLAADTQYF	TGCGCCAGCAGCCTAACACCGGGACTAGCGGCAGATACGCAGTATTTT	few	TRBD2	TRBV5-1	TRBJ2-3
CASSLGVGVGLAGADTQYF	TGTGCCAGCAGCTTAGGAGTTGGAGTAGGACTAGCGGGAGCAGATACGCAGTATTTT	many	TRBD2	TRBV7-8	TRBJ2-3
CASSGGSEGYEQYF	TGTGCCAGCAGCGGGGGATCCGAGGGCTACGAGCAGTACTTC	few	-	TRBV9	TRBJ2-7
CASSQVPRGRARNNEQFF	TGCGCCAGCAGCCAAGTCCCCCGGGGGAGGGCCAGGAACAATGAGCAGTTCTTC	few	TRBD2	TRBV4-1	TRBJ2-1
CAWSVQAVTDTQYF	TGTGCCTGGAGTGTACAAGCGGTCACAGATACGCAGTATTTT	-	-	TRBV30	TRBJ2-3
CASSLKDGTYEQYF	TGCGCCAGCAGCTTGAAAGACGGGACCTACGAGCAGTACTTC	-	-	TRBV5-1	TRBJ2-7
CASSAGTSGRSETQYF	TGCGCCAGCAGCGCCGGGACTAGCGGGAGAAGCGAGACCCAGTACTTC	-	TRBD2	TRBV4-3	TRBJ2-5
CASRLGLSYGYTF	TGTGCCAGCAGGTTGGGACTTTCCTATGGCTACACCTTC	-	-	TRBV12-3/TRBV12-4	TRBJ1-2
CAVTGTPGSGANVLTF	TGTGCCGTCACCGGGACGCCCGGCTCTGGGGCCAACGTCCTGACTTTC	-	-	TRBV19	TRBJ2-6
CASIPWGGDKQNTEAFF	TGTGCCAGCATCCCTTGGGGGGGAGACAAACAAAACACTGAAGCTTTCTTT	-	-	TRBV6-2/TRBV6-3	TRBJ1-1
CASSPNSPDRVGTDTQYF	TGTGCCAGCAGCCCGAACTCACCCGACAGGGTCGGTACAGATACGCAGTATTTT	-	TRBD1	TRBV3-1	TRBJ2-3
CASRGDADRQYF	TGTGCCAGCCGGGGGGACGCAGATAGGCAGTATTTT	-	TRBD2	TRBV5-5	TRBJ2-3
CASSTGSLGVSPLHF	TGTGCCAGCAGTACAGGGTCCCTCGGGGTTTCACCCCTCCACTTT	few	-	TRBV28	TRBJ1-6
CASSYLTRTVNTGELFF	TGTGCCAGCTCATACCTAACAAGGACAGTGAACACCGGGGAGCTGTTTTTT	few	-	TRBV18	TRBJ2-2
CASSQGVGQGLQPQHF	TGCGCCAGCAGCCAAGGTGTGGGACAGGGTCTTCAGCCCCAGCATTTT	-	TRBD1	TRBV4-1	TRBJ1-5
CASSLSGRSSYNEQFF	TGTGCCAGCAGTTTATCGGGGAGGAGCTCCTACAATGAGCAGTTCTTC	-	-	TRBV27	TRBJ2-1
CASRGLAGGINTGELFF	TGTGCCAGCAGAGGACTAGCGGGAGGCATAAACACCGGGGAGCTGTTTTTT	-	TRBD2	TRBV6-1	TRBJ2-2
CASSQEEGAYEQYF	TGTGCCAGCAGCCAAGAAGAGGGTGCCTACGAGCAGTACTTC	few	-	TRBV4-2	TRBJ2-7
CASSQRQGAETQYF	TGTGCCAGCAGCCAGCGACAGGGGGCAGAGACCCAGTACTTC	-	TRBD1	TRBV3-1	TRBJ2-5
CASRPGTGAQNTGELFF	TGTGCCAGCAGACCCGGGACAGGGGCCCAGAACACCGGGGAGCTGTTTTTT	few	TRBD1	TRBV6-2/TRBV6-3	TRBJ2-2
CASSLGLADRTDTQYF	TGCGCCAGCAGCTTGGGTCTAGCAGACCGCACAGATACGCAGTATTTT	few	-	TRBV5-1	TRBJ2-3
CASSFSHSDTQYF	TGTGCCAGCAGCTTCTCGCACTCAGATACGCAGTATTTT	few	-	TRBV7-3	TRBJ2-3
CASSLDGGIANEQFF	TGCGCCAGCAGCTTGGACGGCGGGATAGCAAATGAGCAGTTCTTC	many	-	TRBV5-1	TRBJ2-1
CASKETGASYEQYF	TGCGCCAGCAAGGAGACAGGGGCCTCCTACGAGCAGTACTTC	-	TRBD1	TRBV5-1	TRBJ2-7
CASSHGQGSYNEQFF	TGTGCCAGCAGCCACGGACAGGGCTCCTACAATGAGCAGTTCTTC	many	TRBD1	TRBV7-2	TRBJ2-1
CASSYPGGFEQFF	TGTGCCAGCAGTTACCCGGGGGGTTTTGAGCAGTTCTTC	few	TRBD2	TRBV6-2/TRBV6-3	TRBJ2-1
CASSFMGVWGNQPQHF	TGTGCCAGCAGCTTCATGGGGGTATGGGGCAATCAGCCCCAGCATTTT	few	-	TRBV5-6	TRBJ1-5
CASTTYGGDRGRNGYTF	TGTGCCAGCACCACTTATGGGGGGGACAGGGGGCGTAATGGCTACACCTTC	few	TRBD1	TRBV28	TRBJ1-2
CSVVGTSRSSYNEQFF	TGCAGCGTTGTGGGGACTAGCCGGAGCTCCTACAATGAGCAGTTCTTC	-	TRBD2	TRBV29-1	TRBJ2-1
CASSPGQGMETQYF	TGCGCCAGCAGCCCGGGACAGGGGATGGAGACCCAGTACTTC	-	TRBD1	TRBV5-1	TRBJ2-5
CASSFRTGLSSGNTIYF	TGTGCCAGCAGCTTTCGTACGGGACTCAGCTCTGGAAACACCATATATTTT	-	-	TRBV7-9	TRBJ1-3
CASSQDTLEEGAFF	TGTGCCAGCAGCCAAGATACCCTAGAGGAAGGGGCTTTCTTT	-	-	TRBV3-1	TRBJ1-1
CASSYPRGQGDSPLHF	TGTGCCAGCAGTTACCCCCGCGGACAGGGGGATTCACCCCTCCACTTT	few	TRBD1	TRBV6-5	TRBJ1-6
CASSLMASGRWEQYF	TGCGCCAGCAGCTTGATGGCTAGCGGGAGGTGGGAGCAGTACTTC	-	TRBD2	TRBV5-1	TRBJ2-7
CASSQGAAGAVTGELFF	TGTGCCAGCAGCCAAGGGGCAGCGGGAGCGGTCACCGGGGAGCTGTTTTTT	-	TRBD2	TRBV4-2	TRBJ2-2